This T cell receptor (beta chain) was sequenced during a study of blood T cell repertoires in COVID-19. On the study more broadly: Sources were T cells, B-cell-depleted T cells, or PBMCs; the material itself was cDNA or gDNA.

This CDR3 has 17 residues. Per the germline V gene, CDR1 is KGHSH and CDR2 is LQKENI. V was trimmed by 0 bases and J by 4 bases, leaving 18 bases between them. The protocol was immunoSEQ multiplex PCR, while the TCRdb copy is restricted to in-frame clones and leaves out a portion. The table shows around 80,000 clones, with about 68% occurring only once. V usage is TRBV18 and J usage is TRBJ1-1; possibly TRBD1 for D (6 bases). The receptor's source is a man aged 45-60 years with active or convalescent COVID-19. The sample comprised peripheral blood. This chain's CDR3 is CASSPPNSRQVPTEAFF. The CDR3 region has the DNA TGTGCCAGCTCACCACCCAATTCCCGACAGGTACCCACTGAAGCTTTCTTT.